This T cell receptor (beta chain) was captured by sequencing in a study of T-cell reconstitution after alpha-beta-depleted transplantation in children. Between the trimmed V and J ends, which lost 3 bases and 0 bases, there was a span of 8 bases. CDR3 size: 14 residues. The V gene's germline CDR1 is SGHVS and CDR2 FNYEAQ. Preparation of the TCRbeta library used unique molecular identifiers. Using its own MiXCR run on the PCR reads, TCRdb lists one record per CDR3 protein. The sample has about 640,000 distinct CDR3 sequences, about 15% seen once; the top ten hold 1.1%. The sample in question was PBMCs from the stem cell graft donor, obtained from the stem cell graft. The V gene is TRBV7-6, the J gene TRBJ2-5; D not resolved. The sequence was collected from a human donor who donated a stem cell graft to a child with acute myeloid leukemia. The chain's CDR3 is CASSLESYQETQYF. CDR3 nucleotide sequence: TGTGCCAGCAGCTTGGAGTCGTACCAAGAGACCCAGTACTTC.